A selection of T cell receptor beta chains follows, all from one sample in a study of identical twins. TCRdb independently ran MiXCR on the 5' RACE reads; one entry per CDR3 protein. Of about 700,000 distinct CDR3 sequences in the sample, around 8.3% were seen once. The sample also formed part of further work on yellow fever vaccine responses in identical twins.

The sequenced sample was PBMCs. Every receptor here comes from a woman aged 18-29 years in good health. CDR3s include the opening cysteine and the closing phenylalanine or tryptophan. D genes are given only for firm matches. Clone size is shown for a subset of rows, as once, few, many or a class of expanded clone.

D	size	V	J	DNA	CDR3
TRBD2	few	TRBV25-1	TRBJ2-5	TGTGCCAGCAGTTTCCCCGGGACTAGCTCAGAGACCCAGTACTTC	CASSFPGTSSETQYF
-	few	TRBV7-9	TRBJ2-1	TGTGCCAGTTCGGGCGGGGATTACAATGAGCAGTTCTTC	CASSGGDYNEQFF
TRBD2	-	TRBV9	TRBJ2-3	TGTGCCAGCAGCGCAAGACTAGCGGGGGGTTACACAGATACGCAGTATTTT	CASSARLAGGYTDTQYF
TRBD2	many	TRBV7-2	TRBJ2-7	TGTGCCAGCAGCTTAGGACTAGCGAGTTACGAGCAGTACTTC	CASSLGLASYEQYF
-	few	TRBV20-1	TRBJ2-1	TGCAGTGCTCCCGGGGACGCCCGGCGGGTCAATGAGCAGTTCTTC	CSAPGDARRVNEQFF
TRBD2	few	TRBV15	TRBJ2-7	TGTGCCACCAGCAGCGCCCGCGCTAGCGGGAGTTACGAGCAGTACTTC	CATSSARASGSYEQYF
TRBD1	many	TRBV5-1	TRBJ2-2	TGCGCCAGCAGCTTTGGGACAGGGGGCGCCGGCACCGGGGAGCTGTTTTTT	CASSFGTGGAGTGELFF
-	-	TRBV6-2/TRBV6-3	TRBJ1-5	TGTGCCAGCAGGCACCCTGGAGATCAGCCCCAGCATTTT	CASRHPGDQPQHF
TRBD2	few	TRBV28	TRBJ2-2	TGTGCCAGCACCCCCCTTTCCGGGACTAGCGGGGCACGAGGACCCGGGGAGCTGTTTTTT	CASTPLSGTSGARGPGELFF
TRBD2	few	TRBV7-2	TRBJ2-7	TGTGCCACACAACTAGCGGGATTTCGCGAGCAGTACTTC	CATQLAGFREQYF